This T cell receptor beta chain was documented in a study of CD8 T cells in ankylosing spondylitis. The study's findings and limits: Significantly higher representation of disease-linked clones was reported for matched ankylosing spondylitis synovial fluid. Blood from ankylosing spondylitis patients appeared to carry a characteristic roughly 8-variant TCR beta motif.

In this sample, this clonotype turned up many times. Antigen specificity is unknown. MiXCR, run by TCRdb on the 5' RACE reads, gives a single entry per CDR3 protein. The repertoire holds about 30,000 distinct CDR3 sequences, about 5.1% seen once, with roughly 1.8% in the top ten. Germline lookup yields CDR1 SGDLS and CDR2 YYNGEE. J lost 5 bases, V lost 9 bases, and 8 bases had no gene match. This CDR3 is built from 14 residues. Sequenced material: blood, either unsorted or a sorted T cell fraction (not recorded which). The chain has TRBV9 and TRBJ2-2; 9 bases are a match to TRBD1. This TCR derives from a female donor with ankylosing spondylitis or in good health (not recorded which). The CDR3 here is CATSKTGGTGELFF. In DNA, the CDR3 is TGTGCCACCTCAAAGACAGGGGGTACCGGGGAGCTGTTTTTT.